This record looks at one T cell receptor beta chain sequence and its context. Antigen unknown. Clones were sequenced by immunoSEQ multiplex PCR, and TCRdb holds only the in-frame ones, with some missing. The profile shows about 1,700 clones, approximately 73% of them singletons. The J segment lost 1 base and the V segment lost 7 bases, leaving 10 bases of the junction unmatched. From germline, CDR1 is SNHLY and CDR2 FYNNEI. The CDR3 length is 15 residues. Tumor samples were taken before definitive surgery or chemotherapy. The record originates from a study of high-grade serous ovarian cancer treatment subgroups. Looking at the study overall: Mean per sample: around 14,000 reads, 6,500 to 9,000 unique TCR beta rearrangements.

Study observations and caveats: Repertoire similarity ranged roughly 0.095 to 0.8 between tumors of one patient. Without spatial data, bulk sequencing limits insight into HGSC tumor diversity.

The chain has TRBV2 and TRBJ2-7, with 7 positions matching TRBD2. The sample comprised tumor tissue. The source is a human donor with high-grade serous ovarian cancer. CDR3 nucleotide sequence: TGTGCCAGCATAATTCCGGGACTACCATCCTACGAGCAGTACTTC. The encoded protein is CASIIPGLPSYEQYF.